One and the same sample provided the 31 T cell receptor beta chains below, sequenced in a study of T cells in Graves' hyperthyroidism and ophthalmopathy (dated by TCRdb to 2018 to 2020). To prepare the library, multiplex PCR was applied. The instrument given in TCRdb is Illumina HiSeq 2000. The TCR beta CDR3 regions were amplified from the RNA transcripts. The first round of RT-PCR for the TCR CDR3 was performed with the HTBI primer set and the Qiagen OneStep RT-PCR kit. In TCRdb, the public reads were trimmed at Q25 with fastp and aligned with MiXCR, with productive beta chains retained. Identical CDR3 protein sequences are pooled into one entry, listed with their most common genes and DNA. This sample has about 700,000 distinct CDR3 sequences in its table, and roughly 46% of those were observed once. 6.5% to 9% of the sample goes to the ten largest clones. The sequencing sample was made of peripheral blood or thyroid tissue (not recorded which). These receptors came from an adult man with Graves' disease, either hyperthyroidism or ophthalmopathy (not recorded which).

This clonotype has only one observation. The CDR3 is CASSPSGNLNEQYF. The CDR3 bases are TGTGCTAGTTCCCCATCCGGGAATCTAAACGAGCAGTACTTC. The chain has TRBV7-8 and TRBJ2-7, with D maybe TRBD2 (5 bases). This CDR3 is built from 14 residues. Looked up from germline, CDR1 is SGHVS and CDR2 is FQNEAQ.

This chain joins TRBV4-1 and TRBJ1-4; 8 bases map to TRBD1. CDR1 and CDR2 (germline): MGHRA, YSYEKL. J gave up 3 bases and V 5 bases, and 11 bases lay outside the gene matches. CDR3 length: 17 amino acids. The CDR3 loop reads CASSLDPTGGSNEKLFF. In DNA, the CDR3 is TGCGCCAGCAGCTTGGATCCAACAGGGGGTTCTAATGAAAAACTGTTTTTT.

This clonotype has a handful of counts. This chain connects TRBV7-2 to TRBJ1-5, with 8 bases fitting TRBD1. This CDR3 spans 15 amino acids. The V gene's germline CDR1 is SGHTA and CDR2 FQGNSA. Germline trimming cut 5 bases from V and 4 bases from J; bases unmatched to any gene: 7. The CDR3 loop reads CASSPWTGKNQPQHF. CDR3 in DNA: TGTGCCAGCAGCCCATGGACAGGGAAGAATCAGCCCCAGCATTTT.

The chain joins TRBV12-3 or TRBV12-4 to TRBJ1-4, with D possibly TRBD1 on 6 matching bases. The CDR3 sequence is 16 residues long. V lost 3 bases and J lost 8, with 19 bases in between. The CDR3 sequence: CASSFGISQGREKLFF. In DNA, the CDR3 is TGTGCCAGCAGTTTCGGGATTAGTCAGGGGCGAGAAAAACTGTTTTTT.

About this clonotype: The CDR3 carries no conserved terminal phenylalanine or tryptophan, so it likely arises from a read error. The chain uses TRBV10-2 and TRBJ1-1; D is unresolved. This CDR3 spans 13 amino acids. The V and J ends lost 6 bases and 0 bases respectively, with 8 bases between them. Germline CDR1 is WSHSY and CDR2 is SAAADI. The CDR3 reads CASSPRVNTEAFS. As DNA, the CDR3 is TGCGCCAGCAGCCCAAGAGTGAACACTGAAGCTTTCTCT.

Note on this clonotype: A read error is possible here, since a much larger clone lies one base away. This chain joins TRBV20-1 and TRBJ1-3, with a possible D match to TRBD1 (6 bases). The germline gives CDR1 DFQATT, CDR2 SNEGSKA (reference sequence). CDR3 length: 15 amino acids. CDR3 DNA: TGCAGTGCTAGAGTTGGAAGCGTCAGGGGTGACACCGTATATTTT. Protein: CSARVGSVRGDTVYF.

On this clonotype itself: A much larger clonotype is one base distant, so this may be a read error. The genes are TRBV24-1 and TRBJ1-2; 12 bases line up with TRBD1. CDR1 and CDR2 from the germline V gene are KGHDR and SFDVKD. Germline trimming cut 9 bases from V and 7 bases from J; bases unmatched to any gene: 8. The CDR3 is 14 amino acids. CDR3 sequence: CATSGTGGAAGYTF. CDR3 in DNA: TGTGCCACCTCCGGGACAGGGGGCGCTGCTGGCTACACCTTC.

About this clonotype itself: One base away lies a much larger clone, so this may be a sequencing read error. This chain connects TRBV7-3 to TRBJ2-2; TRBD1 matches 10 bases. The germline V gene has CDR1 SGHTA and CDR2 FQGTGA. CDR3 length equals 15 residues. Trimming cost V 6 bases and J 5 bases; bases outside gene matches: 6. The CDR3 here is CASRSTGGGTGELFF. DNA of the CDR3: TGTGCCAGCAGGTCGACAGGGGGCGGGACCGGGGAGCTGTTTTTT.

The gene calls are TRBV7-9 and TRBJ1-1; D not certain. Germline CDR1 reads SEHNR; CDR2 reads FQNEAQ (reference sequence). CDR3 length: 15 residues. Trimming removed 4 bases at V and 1 base at J, with 13 bases between. The CDR3 loop is CASSSEAVGNTEAFF. The CDR3 nucleotides are TGTGCCAGCAGCTCAGAAGCGGTCGGGAACACTGAAGCTTTCTTT.

As concerns this clonotype: Since a much larger clone is just one base distant, this may be a read error. This chain uses TRBV25-1 with TRBJ1-1; unclear D gene. The germline V gene has CDR1 MGHDK and CDR2 SYGVNS. The CDR3 spans 10 residues. The CDR3 region has the DNA TGTGACACCATGAACACTGAAGCTTTCTTT. Translated: CDTMNTEAFF.

The rearrangement joins TRBV6-1 to TRBJ1-1; weak D call: TRBD1 (5 bases). The germline V gene encodes CDR1 MNHNS and CDR2 SASEGT. The CDR3 has 14 residues. V lost 6 bases and J lost 1, with 12 bases in between. The CDR3 nucleotides are TGTGCCAGCAGGGACACCCCACCGAACACTGAAGCTTTCTTT. Residues: CASRDTPPNTEAFF.

V and J are TRBV7-9 and TRBJ2-2; no clear D gene. V lost 5 bases, J lost 4 bases, and 14 bases lay in between. The germline gives CDR1 SEHNR, CDR2 FQNEAQ (reference sequence). CDR3 length: 15 amino acids. The CDR3 bases are TGTGCCAGCAGCCCCCAAAGCCTACCCACCGGGGAGCTGTTTTTT. It specifies CASSPQSLPTGELFF. Together with reference TRBV7-9 and TRBJ2-2, the CDR3 gives the full variable domain: DTGVSQNPRHKITKRGQNVTFRCDPISEHNRLYWYRQTLGQGPEFLTYFQNEAQLEKSRLLSDRFSAERPKGSFSTLEIQRTEQGDSAMYLCASSPQSLPTGELFFGEGSRLTVL.

The chain combines TRBV10-3 with TRBJ1-5; the D is unclear. V lost 4 bases to trimming and J lost 3 bases, with 31 bases between them. The germline gives CDR1 ENHRY, CDR2 SYGVKD. CDR3 length equals 21 residues. The DNA for the CDR3 is TGTGCCATCAGTGGCAGCCTCGGACTAGCGGGAGGGCTCATGATCAATCAGCCCCAGCATTTT. This gives the protein CAISGSLGLAGGLMINQPQHF.

In its sample, this clonotype was seen a few times. The chain employs TRBV14 and TRBJ2-5; D is unclear. The V and J ends lost 3 bases and 6 bases respectively, with 8 bases between them. This CDR3 spans 12 amino acids. Germline V gene lookup returns CDR1 SGHDN and CDR2 FVKESK. The CDR3 spells CASSHLPQTQYF. In nucleotides, the CDR3 is TGTGCCAGCAGCCACCTGCCCCAGACCCAGTACTTC.

The chain couples TRBV7-2 to TRBJ1-2, with 8 bases lining up with TRBD1. Germline loops: CDR1 SGHTA, CDR2 FQGNSA. V was pared by 1 base and J by 8 bases, with 9 bases of the junction left unmatched. The CDR3 loop spans 15 amino acids. The CDR3 is CASSLDRGGFYGYTF. The DNA for the CDR3 is TGTGCCAGCAGCTTAGACAGGGGGGGATTTTACGGCTACACCTTC. Combining the CDR3 with reference TRBV7-2 and TRBJ1-2 gives the whole variable domain GAGVSQSPSNKVTEKGKDVELRCDPISGHTALYWYRQSLGQGLEFLIYFQGNSAPDKSGLPSDRFSAERTGGSVSTLTIQRTQQEDSAVYLCASSLDRGGFYGYTFGSGTRLTVV.

The gene calls are TRBV24-1 and TRBJ1-2; no reliable D call. Germline V lookup: CDR1 KGHDR, CDR2 SFDVKD. V was shortened by 5 bases and J by 4 bases, with 13 bases between the two germline ends. The CDR3 totals 14 residues. This CDR3 reads CATSVEALVYGYTF. The CDR3 coding sequence is TGTGCCACCAGTGTCGAGGCGCTCGTCTATGGCTACACCTTC.

Only a few counts were recorded for this clonotype. V gene TRBV20-1 combines with J gene TRBJ1-1, with D perhaps matching TRBD1 (5 bases). The CDR3 runs 14 residues. CDR1 DFQATT and CDR2 SNEGSKA come from the germline V gene (reference sequence). Trimming removed 2 bases from V and 3 bases from J, with 13 bases in between. The CDR3 nucleotides are TGCAGTGCTAGACCGACGGGAGGGGACACTGAAGCTTTCTTT. Its protein is CSARPTGGDTEAFF.

In the case of this clonotype: Germline and junction disagree at one end, which may indicate a read error. This rearrangement joins TRBV7-9 to TRBJ1-2; possibly TRBD1 for D (6 bases). The CDR3 is 14 amino acids. Germline CDR1 and CDR2: SEHNR and FQNEAQ (reference sequence). The CDR3 coding sequence is TGCGCCAGCGGCCAAGAGAACAGGGTGAGGGGCTACACCTTC. This sequence encodes CASGQENRVRGYTF.

This clonotype was found many times. The V and J genes are TRBV2 and TRBJ1-3, with D possibly being TRBD1 (6 bases). The CDR3 extends over 13 amino acids. V gave up 7 bases and J gave up 7 bases, with 14 bases separating them. Germline CDR1 and CDR2: SNHLY and FYNNEI. In DNA form, the CDR3 reads TGTGCCAGCACCAGGACAGCCGGTAACACCATATATTTT. Its translation is CASTRTAGNTIYF. Variable domain in full (rest from reference TRBV2 and TRBJ1-3): EPEVTQTPSHQVTQMGQEVILRCVPISNHLYFYWYRQILGQKVEFLVSFYNNEISEKSEIFDDQFSVERPDGSNFTLKIRSTKLEDSAMYFCASTRTAGNTIYFGEGSWLTVV.

The V and J genes are TRBV7-8 and TRBJ1-6, with D unresolved. This CDR3 region has 12 residues. Germline CDR1 reads SGHVS; CDR2 reads FQNEAQ. Deletions cut 8 bases from V and 13 bases from J, with 15 bases between. CDR3 amino acids: CASLGGRAPLHF. As DNA, the CDR3 is TGTGCCAGCCTGGGAGGCCGGGCGCCCCTCCACTTT.

In its sample, this clonotype was seen once. No conserved phenylalanine or tryptophan is present at the end of the CDR3, so a read error is the likely explanation. This rearrangement joins TRBV7-9 to TRBJ2-2; TRBD2 might be the D (6 bases). This CDR3 has 13 residues. CDR1 is SEHNR and CDR2 is FQNEAQ in the germline V gene (reference sequence). V was trimmed by 5 bases and J by 6 bases, leaving 10 bases between them. CDR3 nucleotide sequence: TGTGCCAGCAGCCGTACTAGCTCCGGGGAGCTGTTTTCT. Amino acid sequence: CASSRTSSGELFS.

This clonotype was seen at least ten times. J is TRBJ1-2 and V is TRBV7-3; D is ambiguous. The CDR3 covers 15 residues. CDR1 and CDR2 from the germline V gene are SGHTA and FQGTGA. Trimming pared 5 bases from V and 0 bases from J, leaving 13 bases between. Written as DNA, the CDR3 is TGTGCCAGCAGCCCCGGTCCTTCGGCTAACTATGGCTACACCTTC. Translation gives CASSPGPSANYGYTF.

This chain links TRBV2 with TRBJ2-7; 8 bases map to TRBD1. Unmatched junction bases numbered 12, after V lost 7 bases and J lost 4 bases. The CDR3 has 15 amino acids. Per germline, CDR1 SNHLY and CDR2 FYNNEI. CDR3 amino acids: CASKGSGGLRYEQYF. The CDR3 DNA is TGTGCCAGCAAGGGATCAGGGGGCTTGAGGTACGAGCAGTACTTC.

There are many counts of this clonotype. V is TRBV2 and J is TRBJ2-7; unclear D gene. The CDR3 covers 10 residues. Germline V CDR1 and CDR2: SNHLY, FYNNEI. The V and J ends lost 4 bases and 4 bases respectively, with 2 bases between them. The CDR3 DNA sequence: TGTGCCAGCAGTGGTTACGAGCAGTACTTC. It is translated as CASSGYEQYF.

The V call is TRBV7-2, the J call TRBJ2-7; D gene unclear. V was shortened by 4 bases and J by 0 bases, with 10 bases between the two germline ends. The CDR3 runs to 14 residues. Germline CDR1 and CDR2: SGHTA and FQGNSA. Written as DNA, the CDR3 is TGTGCCAGCAGCTACACAGAAAGCTCCTACGAGCAGTACTTC. Its translation: CASSYTESSYEQYF.

A remark on this clonotype: The junction departs from germline at one end; a sequencing error may be responsible. The chain employs TRBV6-5 and TRBJ1-5; D remains ambiguous. This CDR3 has 13 amino acids. Germline values: CDR1 MNHEY, CDR2 SVGAGI. The CDR3 spells CAISYSKDQPQHF. CDR3 in DNA: TGTGCCATCAGTTACTCGAAGGATCAGCCCCAGCATTTT.

This clonotype was detected a few times. The gene calls are TRBV5-4 and TRBJ2-5; 7 bases are shared with TRBD2. Germline trimming cut 2 bases from V and 2 bases from J; bases unmatched to any gene: 6. The CDR3 covers 15 residues. In germline, CDR1 is SGHNT, CDR2 YYREEE (reference sequence). CDR3 DNA sequence: TGTGCCAGCAGCTTAAGACGGGGGGAGCAAGAGACCCAGTACTTC. This translates into CASSLRRGEQETQYF.

This clonotype was found once. The J gene is TRBJ1-1, the V gene TRBV25-1, with D tentatively TRBD1 (5 bases). V lost 11 bases and J 1 base, leaving 14 bases between the germline ends. The CDR3 has 13 amino acids. Germline V gene sequence: CDR1 MGHDK, CDR2 SYGVNS. The CDR3 DNA reads TGTGCCCCACACGGGGGGAGGAACACTGAAGCTTTCTTT. It codes for CAPHGGRNTEAFF.

In this sample, this clonotype turned up a few times. The rearrangement links TRBV24-1 to TRBJ2-7; D is unclear. CDR1 KGHDR and CDR2 SFDVKD come from the germline V gene. V lost 12 bases to trimming and J lost 0 bases, with 17 bases between them. The CDR3 is 14 residues long. This chain's CDR3 is CAPQRPFSSYEQYF. The CDR3, as DNA: TGTGCCCCCCAGAGACCCTTCAGCTCCTACGAGCAGTACTTC.

V and J are TRBV7-2 and TRBJ2-2; 8 bases match TRBD2. The CDR3 loop spans 16 amino acids. CDR1 and CDR2 (germline): SGHTA, FQGNSA. V dropped 4 bases and J dropped 6; count of bases not matched to a gene: 10. In DNA, the CDR3 is TGTGCCAGCAGCTCCTTCGGGGGGGCAGTCGCCGGGGAGCTGTTTTTT. Its translation: CASSSFGGAVAGELFF.

This clonotype has a count of ten or more. The chain joins TRBV10-3 to TRBJ2-5, with 9 bases aligning to TRBD2. Germline assignment: CDR1 ENHRY and CDR2 SYGVKD. V was pared by 8 bases and J by 4 bases, with 11 bases of the junction left unmatched. This CDR3 region has 15 residues. DNA for the CDR3: TGTGCCATCGGTGGGCTGCGGGAGGGGCGAGAGACCCAGTACTTC. It translates to CAIGGLREGRETQYF.